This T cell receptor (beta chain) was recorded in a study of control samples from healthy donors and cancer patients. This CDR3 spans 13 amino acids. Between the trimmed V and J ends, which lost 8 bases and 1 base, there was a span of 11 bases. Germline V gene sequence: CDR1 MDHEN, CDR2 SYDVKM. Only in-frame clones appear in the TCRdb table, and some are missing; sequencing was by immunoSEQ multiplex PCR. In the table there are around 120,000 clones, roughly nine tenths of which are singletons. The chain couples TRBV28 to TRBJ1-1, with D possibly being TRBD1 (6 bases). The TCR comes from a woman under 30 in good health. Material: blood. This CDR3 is CASRPRGNTEAFF. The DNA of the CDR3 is TGTGCCAGCCGGCCCAGGGGGAACACTGAAGCTTTCTTT.